Following are 31 T cell receptor beta chains from one sample sequenced in a study of radiotherapy plus CTLA-4 blockade in lung cancer. TCRdb's copy holds only in-frame clones and misses some; the assay was immunoSEQ multiplex PCR. The table includes around 44,000 clones, around 88% detected once. The sample in question was peripheral blood, obtained from a patient treated with radiotherapy plus ipilimumab. Receptors were obtained from a human donor with non-small cell lung cancer that progressed on radiotherapy plus ipilimumab. Some clones in this sample may be carry-over from other donors' samples.

V gene TRBV27 combines with J gene TRBJ2-5; TRBD1 is a possible D gene (5 bases). With the DNA end fitting TRBJ2-7 better, the J assignment may be wrong. Germline assignment: CDR1 MNHEY and CDR2 SMNVEV (reference sequence). The CDR3 extends over 13 amino acids. As DNA, the CDR3 is TGTGCCAGCAGTGCCAGGGCATACTACGAGCAGTACTTC. It codes for CASSARAYYEQYF.

The rearrangement links TRBV27 to TRBJ1-1; D not resolved. The CDR3 is 13 residues long. Trimming stripped 9 bases from V and 3 bases from J, with 14 bases between. Germline CDR1 is MNHEY and CDR2 is SMNVEV (reference sequence). Here the CDR3 DNA reads TGTGCCAGAACTCTCGTCGGGGACACTGAAGCTTTCTTT. It encodes CARTLVGDTEAFF.

By proportion, this clone is medium-sized (0.01 to 0.1%). The rearrangement uses TRBV30 and TRBJ2-2; 11 positions agree with TRBD2. Germline loops: CDR1 GTSNPN, CDR2 SVGIG (reference sequence). This CDR3 contains 15 residues. The junction had 3 bases not matched to a gene; V was cut back by 0 bases and J by 6 bases. CDR3 coding DNA: TGTGCCTGGAGTGTATTAGCGGGAGGGCCCGGGGAGCTGTTTTTT. Amino acids: CAWSVLAGGPGELFF.

The chain has TRBV7-2 and TRBJ2-2; a weak D match, TRBD1 (5 bases). Trimming removed 3 bases at V and 6 bases at J, with 11 bases between. Germline V gene data show CDR1 as SGHTA and CDR2 as FQGNSA. The CDR3 loop spans 14 amino acids. The CDR3 DNA is TGTGCCAGCAGCTTTCATGGGGCGTCCGGGGAGCTGTTTTTT. Translating gives CASSFHGASGELFF. Full variable domain (missing parts from reference TRBV7-2 and TRBJ2-2): GAGVSQSPSNKVTEKGKDVELRCDPISGHTALYWYRQSLGQGLEFLIYFQGNSAPDKSGLPSDRFSAERTGGSVSTLTIQRTQQEDSAVYLCASSFHGASGELFFGEGSRLTVL.

CDR3 amino acids: CASSHPQGTTGELFF. The CDR3 coding sequence is TGCGCCAGCAGCCACCCACAGGGTACCACCGGGGAGCTGTTTTTT. The chain has TRBV5-1 and TRBJ2-2, with D tentatively TRBD1 (6 bases). The germline V gene has CDR1 SGHRS and CDR2 YFSETQ. The CDR3 is 15 amino acids. V gave up 4 bases and J gave up 4 bases, with 14 bases separating them.

V gene TRBV19 combines with J gene TRBJ2-2, with 8 bases identical to TRBD2. Germline V gives CDR1 LNHDA, CDR2 SQIVND (reference sequence). The length of the CDR3 is 14 residues. The V segment lost 6 bases and the J segment 4 bases; nucleotides outside the gene matches: 4. The CDR3 reads CASRIGGATGELFF. The CDR3 region has the DNA TGTGCCAGTAGAATCGGGGGGGCCACCGGGGAGCTGTTTTTT.

The rearrangement uses TRBV6-1 and TRBJ2-1; 10 bases are a match to TRBD2. V trimming: 4 bases; J trimming: 9 bases; junction bases outside the gene matches: 6. The CDR3 runs to 14 residues. Germline V gives CDR1 MNHNS, CDR2 SASEGT. This CDR3 is CASSGLAGGVEQFF. The CDR3 DNA sequence: TGTGCCAGCAGTGGACTAGCGGGCGGGGTTGAGCAGTTCTTC.

This clone appeared a few times. The chain has TRBV7-2 and TRBJ2-4; 10 bases match TRBD1. With 5 bases clipped from V and 9 bases from J, the junction kept 10 bases outside the gene matches. Germline-derived CDR1 and CDR2 are SGHTA and FQGNSA. The CDR3 has 15 amino acids. CDR3 coding DNA: TGTGCCAGCAGCACCGCCGGGACAGGGGCTAGCATTCAGTACTTC. It specifies CASSTAGTGASIQYF.

This chain connects TRBV6-4 to TRBJ1-5; tentative D call: TRBD1 (5 bases). The CDR3 covers 14 residues. Germline V lookup: CDR1 MRHNA, CDR2 SNTAGT. V was cut by 5 bases and J by 2 bases, with 10 bases left in between. The CDR3 spells CASSRRGGNQPQHF. The CDR3 region has the DNA TGTGCCAGCAGTCGGAGGGGAGGCAATCAGCCCCAGCATTTT.

The rearrangement links TRBV5-1 to TRBJ2-3; 11 positions match TRBD2. V dropped 0 bases and J dropped 2; count of bases not matched to a gene: 8. This CDR3 contains 18 residues. Germline CDR1 SGHRS, CDR2 YFSETQ. This chain's CDR3 is CASSLGASGGNPTDTQYF. DNA of the CDR3: TGCGCCAGCAGCTTGGGGGCTAGCGGGGGGAACCCCACAGATACGCAGTATTTT.

This rearrangement joins TRBV9 to TRBJ2-3, with 9 bases matching TRBD2. Germline CDR1 SGDLS, CDR2 YYNGEE. The junction had 7 bases not matched to a gene; V was cut back by 3 bases and J by 2 bases. There are 16 residues in the CDR3. The CDR3 DNA reads as TGTGCCAGCAGCGCGCGGGGCGGGAGGGCCACAGATACGCAGTATTTT. This codes for CASSARGGRATDTQYF.

The chain joins TRBV28 to TRBJ1-4; possible D gene TRBD1, 5 bases. Trimming removed 3 bases at V and 0 bases at J, with 8 bases between. Germline V gives CDR1 MDHEN, CDR2 SYDVKM. This CDR3 is built from 15 residues. The CDR3 sequence is CASSLRGTTNEKLFF. CDR3 nucleotide sequence: TGTGCCAGCAGTTTGCGGGGCACAACTAATGAAAAACTGTTTTTT.

This sequence joins TRBV18 and TRBJ1-1, with D perhaps matching TRBD1 (6 bases). Trimming took off 2 bases at V and 1 base at J, with 14 bases between the two ends. Germline CDR1 is KGHSH and CDR2 is LQKENI. The CDR3 runs to 16 residues. The CDR3 protein is CASSPAGGEQNTEAFF. The CDR3 DNA follows: TGTGCCAGCTCACCAGCGGGGGGCGAGCAGAACACTGAAGCTTTCTTT. The variable domain in full, with the rest retrieved from reference TRBV18 and TRBJ1-1, is NAGVMQNPRHLVRRRGQEARLRCSPMKGHSHVYWYRQLPEEGLKFMVYLQKENIIDESGMPKERFSAEFPKEGPSILRIQQVVRGDSAAYFCASSPAGGEQNTEAFFGQGTRLTVV.

The chain couples TRBV15 to TRBJ2-3; 12 nucleotides match TRBD2. V lost 3 bases, J lost 2 bases, and 3 bases stayed unmatched. CDR1 and CDR2 (germline): LNHNV, YYDKDF (reference sequence). The CDR3 is 16 residues long. CDR3 protein: CATSSRLAGVTDTQYF. CDR3 nucleotide sequence: TGTGCCACCAGCAGCAGACTAGCGGGAGTCACAGATACGCAGTATTTT. Filled out from reference TRBV15 and TRBJ2-3, the complete variable domain reads DAMVIQNPRYQVTQFGKPVTLSCSQTLNHNVMYWYQQKSSQAPKLLFHYYDKDFNNEADTPDNFQSRRPNTSFCFLDIRSPGLGDTAMYLCATSSRLAGVTDTQYFGPGTRLTVL.

The chain joins TRBV5-1 to TRBJ2-3, with 9 positions matching TRBD2. Trimming at V came to 7 bases and at J to 1 base, leaving 1 base not matched to a gene. CDR1 is SGHRS, CDR2 YFSETQ, per germline. The CDR3 consists of 13 residues. Written as DNA, the CDR3 is TGCGCCAGCCAGCGGGGGGGCACAGATACGCAGTATTTT. Protein product: CASQRGGTDTQYF.

CDR3 region: CASGLTGVRGADTQYF. CDR3 nucleotides: TGCGCCAGCGGACTAACAGGGGTCAGGGGGGCAGATACGCAGTATTTT. The chain employs TRBV10-2 and TRBJ2-3, with D possibly TRBD1 on 7 matching bases. CDR3 length equals 16 residues. Looked up from germline, CDR1 is WSHSY and CDR2 is SAAADI. V lost 8 bases and J 4 bases, leaving 22 bases between the germline ends.

This chain uses TRBV27 with TRBJ1-2, with TRBD1 matching 9 bases. Germline V CDR1 and CDR2: MNHEY, SMNVEV (reference sequence). The CDR3 has 19 residues. V lost 0 bases to trimming and J lost 1 base; unmatched junction nucleotides: 12. The CDR3 DNA is TGTGCCAGCAGTTTATCCCCCCCGGACAGGGGACGGTATAACTATGGCTACACCTTC. Amino acid sequence: CASSLSPPDRGRYNYGYTF.

The chain combines TRBV5-6 with TRBJ1-2; TRBD1 matches at 7 bases. CDR1 is SGHDT and CDR2 is YYEEEE in the germline V gene. V shed 2 bases, J shed 3 bases, and the junction held 1 base outside the gene matches. There are 13 residues in the CDR3. The CDR3 here is CASSFGTDYGYTF. Written as DNA, the CDR3 is TGTGCCAGCAGCTTCGGGACAGACTATGGCTACACCTTC.

The chain carries TRBV6-4 and TRBJ2-1, with D hard to call. CDR3 length: 17 amino acids. V shed 2 bases and J shed 0 bases, with 14 bases lying between them. Germline CDR1 and CDR2: MRHNA and SNTAGT. CDR3 loop: CASSDLPTSSSYNEQFF. CDR3 nucleotides: TGTGCCAGCAGTGACCTGCCTACTTCAAGCTCCTACAATGAGCAGTTCTTC.

The chain has TRBV27 and TRBJ2-1; D unclear. The CDR3 has 11 amino acids. The germline V and J ends were trimmed by 4 bases and 9 bases, with 7 bases remaining between them. Germline V gene lookup returns CDR1 MNHEY and CDR2 SMNVEV (reference sequence). CDR3 sequence: CASSSPIEQFF. The CDR3 region has the DNA TGTGCCAGCAGTTCTCCTATTGAGCAGTTCTTC.

The rearrangement joins TRBV6-1 to TRBJ1-2, with D possibly TRBD1 on 6 matching bases. The CDR3 has 14 amino acids. The germline V gene encodes CDR1 MNHNS and CDR2 SASEGT. The ends were cut back, 7 bases at V and 4 bases at J, with 16 bases in the middle. The CDR3 DNA sequence: TGTGCCAGCATTTCGGACAGAGGCCTCTATGGCTACACCTTC. Protein product: CASISDRGLYGYTF.

The chain couples TRBV4-1 to TRBJ1-5; maybe TRBD1 (6 bases). Looked up from germline, CDR1 is MGHRA and CDR2 is YSYEKL. The CDR3 consists of 15 residues. Trimming removed 0 bases from V and 6 bases from J, with 12 bases in between. CDR3 sequence (DNA): TGCGCCAGCAGCCAAGATTGGGGAGGGGGTCAGCCCCAGCATTTT. Its protein is CASSQDWGGGQPQHF.

The chain's CDR3 is CASSWDRGNYGYTF. The CDR3 region has the DNA TGTGCCAGCAGCTGGGACAGGGGAAACTATGGCTACACCTTC. The chain employs TRBV5-4 and TRBJ1-2; 10 nucleotides agree with TRBD1. Germline trimming cut 3 bases from V and 2 bases from J; bases unmatched to any gene: 1. Germline assignment: CDR1 SGHNT and CDR2 YYREEE (reference sequence). The CDR3 runs 14 residues.

The V and J genes are TRBV27 and TRBJ2-1; 7 bases match TRBD1. Trimming took 2 bases from V and 13 from J; bases not matched to a gene: 11. The CDR3 contains 14 residues. Looked up from germline, CDR1 is MNHEY and CDR2 is SMNVEV (reference sequence). The CDR3 is CASSLINRGGSQFF. For the CDR3, the DNA is TGTGCCAGCAGTTTAATTAACAGGGGCGGTTCACAGTTCTTC.

The V and J genes are TRBV7-9 and TRBJ1-1; TRBD1 matches at 8 bases. Germline V CDR1 and CDR2: SEHNR, FQNEAQ (reference sequence). The CDR3 sequence is 14 residues long. Unmatched junction bases numbered 2, after V lost 4 bases and J lost 1 base. The CDR3 is CASSSDRENTEAFF. The CDR3 nucleotides are TGTGCCAGCAGCTCGGACAGGGAGAACACTGAAGCTTTCTTT.

V gene TRBV5-5 combines with J gene TRBJ1-1, with TRBD1 matching 10 bases. The CDR3 totals 14 residues. From germline, CDR1 is SGHKS and CDR2 YYEKEE (reference sequence). V was clipped by 4 bases and J by 4 bases; unmatched bases: 4. The DNA of the CDR3 is TGTGCCAGCAGCCGGGACAGGGGAGCCACTGAAGCTTTCTTT. As protein: CASSRDRGATEAFF.

In this sample, this clone turned up once. The chain combines TRBV6-6 with TRBJ2-1; 11 bases match TRBD2. J lost 8 bases, V lost 4 bases, and 7 bases had no gene match. CDR3 length equals 15 residues. The germline gives CDR1 MNHNY, CDR2 SVGAGI (reference sequence). The CDR3 loop is CASSSLAGVVDEQFF. The CDR3, as DNA: TGTGCCAGCAGTTCACTAGCGGGAGTCGTTGATGAGCAGTTCTTC.

The V and J genes are TRBV29-1 and TRBJ2-5; 8 bases are shared with TRBD2. CDR3 length: 16 amino acids. The germline gives CDR1 SQVTM, CDR2 ANQGSEA. The ends lost 4 bases at V and 5 bases at J; junction bases unmatched: 15. In nucleotides, the CDR3 is TGCAGCGTTGCGGGAAAAGCGGGAGAGAGTCGTGAGACCCAGTACTTC. This codes for CSVAGKAGESRETQYF.

Here the CDR3 DNA reads TGTGCCAGCAGATACGGGACTAGCGGGAGCTACGAGCAGTACTTC. Amino acids: CASRYGTSGSYEQYF. The chain is built from TRBV2 and TRBJ2-7; TRBD2 matches 14 bases. CDR3 length: 15 residues. J gave up 3 bases and V 6 bases, and 4 bases lay outside the gene matches. Looked up from germline, CDR1 is SNHLY and CDR2 is FYNNEI.

The rearrangement links TRBV9 to TRBJ2-3; 9 bases are a match to TRBD2. Trimming removed 3 bases from V and 6 bases from J; junction bases left unmatched: 5. The CDR3 extends over 14 amino acids. Germline V gene sequence: CDR1 SGDLS, CDR2 YYNGEE. The CDR3, as DNA: TGTGCCAGCAGCGCAGCGGGAGGAGCGGATACGCAGTATTTT. It is translated as CASSAAGGADTQYF. Full variable domain (remainder filled in from reference TRBV9 and TRBJ2-3): DSGVTQTPKHLITATGQRVTLRCSPRSGDLSVYWYQQSLDQGLQFLIQYYNGEERAKGNILERFSAQQFPDLHSELNLSSLELGDSALYFCASSAAGGADTQYFGPGTRLTVL.

This chain links TRBV14 with TRBJ1-2; D may be TRBD1 (6 bases). Germline-derived CDR1 and CDR2 are SGHDN and FVKESK. The V end lost 0 bases, the J end lost 4 bases, and 15 bases lay between the germline ends. This CDR3 comprises 16 residues. CDR3 loop: CASSQEGAQAIYGYTF. The CDR3 region has the DNA TGTGCCAGCAGCCAAGAGGGGGCCCAGGCCATCTATGGCTACACCTTC.